This T cell receptor (beta chain) emerged from a study of cytomegalovirus exposure and HLA in healthy donors. Across the whole study: About 85 million unique TCRs from HLA-typed donors were held in an early release of data.

Overall study results and limits: Confirmation was obtained in vitro that a few CMV-associated chains are specific for CMV antigens. Judged likely to be a sequencing artifact was a cluster of highly shared sequence variants. Association with HLA alleles at 0.05 false discovery rate was found for 15,000 or so TCR beta sequences in a later analysis.

This clone was seen a few times. The antigen is not known. Use of 60 Vbeta and 13 Jbeta primers characterized the PCR. Profiled with immunoSEQ multiplex PCR; TCRdb holds only in-frame clones, not every one. The sample lists 200,000 to 250,000 clones, around 80% occurring once. The V and J ends lost 1 base and 6 bases respectively, with 13 bases between them. Germline lookup yields CDR1 SGHTA and CDR2 FQGTGA. The CDR3 spans 15 residues. This receptor was taken from a woman between 40 and 55 years old in good health and CMV-seronegative. The chain carries TRBV7-3 and TRBJ2-1; D not resolved. The specimen sequenced was PBMCs. The CDR3 DNA reads TGTGCCAGCAGCTTAATGCCGGAGAGAGGCAATGAGCAGTTCTTC. Translation: CASSLMPERGNEQFF.